Below are 19 T cell receptor beta chains sequenced from a single sample in a study of T cells after yellow fever vaccination. TCRdb reprocessed the 5' RACE reads via MiXCR and lists one record per CDR3 protein. Of 620,000 or so distinct CDR3 sequences listed, around 12% are singletons. The material sequenced was PBMCs, taken on the day of the yellow fever booster vaccination. Receptors originate from a young man who received the YFV17D yellow fever vaccine.

In this sample, this clonotype turned up many times. The rearrangement links TRBV2 to TRBJ2-7, with 8 bases that match TRBD1. The J segment lost 3 bases and the V segment lost 3 bases, leaving 7 bases of the junction unmatched. CDR1 and CDR2 (germline): SNHLY, FYNNEI. The CDR3 has 15 residues. The CDR3 DNA is TGTGCCAGCAGTGATAGACAGGGGAGAGGCTACGAGCAGTACTTC. Protein: CASSDRQGRGYEQYF.

The table lists this clonotype with a few counts. The V call is TRBV11-2, the J call TRBJ2-5, with 7 bases fitting TRBD2. Losses at the gene ends were 5 bases for V and 1 base for J; bases not matched to a gene: 16. Germline loops: CDR1 SGHAT, CDR2 FQNNGV. The CDR3 length is 18 residues. CDR3 residues: CASSRDETSPMFQETQYF. CDR3 sequence (DNA): TGTGCCAGCAGCCGCGATGAGACTAGCCCTATGTTCCAAGAGACCCAGTACTTC.

Only a few counts were recorded for this clonotype. This rearrangement joins TRBV10-3 to TRBJ2-3; 12 bases are shared with TRBD2. V dropped 4 bases and J dropped 9; count of bases not matched to a gene: 5. CDR3 length equals 14 residues. Germline loops: CDR1 ENHRY, CDR2 SYGVKD. CDR3 sequence reads: CAISGGLAGYTQYF. The CDR3 bases are TGTGCCATCAGTGGTGGACTAGCGGGATACACGCAGTATTTT.

The rearrangement joins TRBV7-2 to TRBJ1-1; 9 bases line up with TRBD1. This CDR3 comprises 16 residues. From germline, CDR1 is SGHTA and CDR2 FQGNSA. V trimming: 5 bases; J trimming: 0 bases; junction bases outside the gene matches: 7. This CDR3 reads CASSRDRARMNTEAFF. The CDR3 DNA follows: TGTGCCAGCAGCCGGGACAGGGCCCGAATGAACACTGAAGCTTTCTTT.

This clonotype was detected ten times or more. In nucleotides, the CDR3 is TGCAGTGCTAGAGGCGGGCCTCCCTACGAGCAGTACTTC. This gives the protein CSARGGPPYEQYF. The J gene is TRBJ2-7, the V gene TRBV20-1, with a tentative D call TRBD2 (5 bases). V lost 1 base and J 2 bases, leaving 9 bases between the germline ends. The CDR3 runs to 13 residues. Germline V lookup: CDR1 DFQATT, CDR2 SNEGSKA (reference sequence).

The chain links TRBV15 to TRBJ2-5; no clear D gene. Deletions cut 1 base from V and 3 bases from J, with 9 bases between. Germline values: CDR1 LNHNV, CDR2 YYDKDF (reference sequence). The CDR3 covers 14 residues. The CDR3 protein is CATSRGTAKETQYF. CDR3 bases: TGTGCCACCAGCAGAGGCACGGCCAAAGAGACCCAGTACTTC.

The V and J genes are TRBV5-1 and TRBJ2-5; no reliable D call. Germline CDR1 and CDR2: SGHRS and YFSETQ. CDR3 length: 15 amino acids. V lost 0 bases and J lost 5, with 14 bases in between. This CDR3 reads CASSLEFSIRETQYF. DNA of the CDR3: TGCGCCAGCAGCTTGGAGTTTAGCATAAGGGAGACCCAGTACTTC.

This chain joins TRBV5-6 and TRBJ2-1; D is uncertain. V was pared by 4 bases and J by 3 bases, with 14 bases between. CDR1 is SGHDT, CDR2 YYEEEE, per germline. This CDR3 comprises 15 residues. CDR3 sequence reads: CASSPMGRFYNEQFF. The CDR3 DNA sequence: TGTGCCAGCAGCCCCATGGGCCGATTCTACAATGAGCAGTTCTTC.

In its sample, this clonotype was seen a few times. The rearrangement uses TRBV11-2 and TRBJ2-7; the match to TRBD2 covers 10 bases. Germline V gene lookup returns CDR1 SGHAT and CDR2 FQNNGV. J was trimmed by 5 bases and V by 1 base; bases with no gene match: 14. CDR3 length equals 18 residues. CDR3: CASSLVTSGTLGRDEQYF. The CDR3, as DNA: TGTGCCAGCAGCTTAGTAACTAGCGGGACGCTTGGGAGGGACGAGCAGTACTTC.

There are a few counts of this clonotype. J is TRBJ2-1 and V is TRBV3-1; the D gene is possibly TRBD1 (5 bases). The CDR3 totals 15 residues. Trimming left V 1 base short and J 8 bases short, with 15 bases between. Per the germline V gene, CDR1 is LGHDT and CDR2 is YNNKEL (reference sequence). CDR3 DNA sequence: TGTGCCAGCAGCCAAGGGAGTGAGACAGTGGATGAGCAGTTCTTC. It codes for CASSQGSETVDEQFF.

This clonotype was found a few times. The chain joins TRBV5-4 to TRBJ1-1; D is unclear. Trimming stripped 4 bases from V and 0 bases from J, with 13 bases between. The CDR3 sequence is 15 residues long. Germline V CDR1 and CDR2: SGHNT, YYREEE (reference sequence). CDR3 sequence reads: CASSPRGDMNTEAFF. CDR3 nucleotides: TGTGCCAGCAGCCCACGGGGAGACATGAACACTGAAGCTTTCTTT. The whole variable domain, remainder taken from reference TRBV5-4 and TRBJ1-1, is ETGVTQSPTHLIKTRGQQVTLRCSSQSGHNTVSWYQQALGQGPQFIFQYYREEENGRGNFPPRFSGLQFPNYSSELNVNALELDDSALYLCASSPRGDMNTEAFFGQGTRLTVV.

This clonotype showed up just a few times. The chain has TRBV29-1 and TRBJ2-5; D unclear. Germline CDR1 SQVTM, CDR2 ANQGSEA. The V end was cut by 4 bases, the J end by 5 bases, with 11 bases between. CDR3 size: 12 residues. Here the CDR3 reads CSVGKAQETQYF. CDR3 coding DNA: TGCAGCGTTGGGAAGGCTCAGGAGACCCAGTACTTC. Full variable domain (outside the CDR3, taken from reference TRBV29-1 and TRBJ2-5): SAVISQKPSRDICQRGTSLTIQCQVDSQVTMMFWYRQQPGQSLTLIATANQGSEATYESGFVIDKFPISRPNLTFSTLTVSNMSPEDSSIYLCSVGKAQETQYFGPGTRLLVL.

The CDR3 here is CSVGTSTYNEQFF. CDR3 DNA: TGCAGCGTTGGTACTAGCACCTACAATGAGCAGTTCTTC. J is TRBJ2-1 and V is TRBV29-1; tentative D call: TRBD2 (6 bases). Deletions cut 4 bases from V and 2 bases from J, with 9 bases between. The CDR3 length is 13 residues. Germline CDR1 and CDR2: SQVTM and ANQGSEA.

This clonotype has just a few counts. V gene TRBV6-1 combines with J gene TRBJ2-4, with TRBD2 matching over 12 bases. V shed 6 bases and J 10 bases; nucleotides not matched to a gene: 4. This CDR3 has 13 amino acids. In germline, CDR1 is MNHNS, CDR2 SASEGT. This CDR3 is CASRGTSGWIQYF. Written as DNA, the CDR3 is TGTGCCAGCAGAGGGACTAGCGGGTGGATTCAGTACTTC.

This clonotype was seen a few times. This rearrangement joins TRBV18 to TRBJ1-6; possible D gene TRBD1, 5 bases. V lost 3 bases and J 7 bases, leaving 7 bases between the germline ends. This CDR3 is built from 13 residues. The germline CDR1 and CDR2 sequences are KGHSH and LQKENI. Written as DNA, the CDR3 is TGTGCCAGCTCACCGGGGGGAAATTCACCCCTCCACTTT. Protein product: CASSPGGNSPLHF.

This clonotype was picked up one time. This chain joins TRBV14 and TRBJ2-7, with TRBD1 identical over 9 bases. J gave up 3 bases and V 1 base, and 4 bases lay outside the gene matches. CDR3 length: 15 residues. Germline V lookup: CDR1 SGHDN, CDR2 FVKESK. Written as DNA, the CDR3 is TGTGCCAGCAGCCAAGGCTGGGGACAGGGCTACGAGCAGTACTTC. Translated: CASSQGWGQGYEQYF.

V usage is TRBV5-5 and J usage is TRBJ2-7, with unresolved D. Trimming removed 2 bases from V and 0 bases from J, with 9 bases in between. This CDR3 has 14 residues. The germline V gene has CDR1 SGHKS and CDR2 YYEKEE (reference sequence). CDR3: CASSFSSSSYEQYF. Written as DNA, the CDR3 is TGTGCCAGCAGCTTTAGCTCGAGCTCCTACGAGCAGTACTTC.

This clonotype appeared a few times. The chain has TRBV5-4 and TRBJ2-1; the match to TRBD2 covers 8 bases. With V trimmed by 0 bases and J by 3 bases, 8 bases remained unmatched. The germline gives CDR1 SGHNT, CDR2 YYREEE (reference sequence). CDR3 length: 17 residues. The CDR3 loop is CASSLGVREGLYNEQFF. The DNA for the CDR3 is TGTGCCAGCAGCTTGGGTGTACGGGAGGGCCTCTACAATGAGCAGTTCTTC.

This clonotype was detected only a few times. This chain joins TRBV4-2 and TRBJ2-5; D remains ambiguous. Per the germline V gene, CDR1 is LGHNA and CDR2 is YNFKEQ. V lost 2 bases, J lost 5 bases, and 9 bases lay in between. The CDR3 consists of 13 residues. CDR3 in amino acids: CASSQYLSETQYF. CDR3 bases: TGTGCCAGCAGCCAATACTTATCGGAGACCCAGTACTTC.